Below, 25 T cell receptor beta chains from the same sample are listed, as sequenced in a study of T cell responses to AZD1222 COVID-19 vaccine. TCRdb's copy holds only in-frame clones and misses some; the assay was immunoSEQ multiplex PCR. Of about 100,000 clones listed, 90% were seen once; the top ten hold 1.3%. The sample in question was peripheral blood, obtained on day 0 of AZD1222 vaccination. Source of these receptors: an adult in good health.

This chain uses TRBV10-1 with TRBJ1-1; no definite D call. The V gene's germline CDR1 is WNHNN and CDR2 SYGVQD (reference sequence). CDR3 length: 17 residues. Trimming removed 5 bases at V and 3 bases at J, with 22 bases between. CDR3 nucleotides: TGCGCCAGCAGTCCGGACGAGGTTGGCGATATGGACACTGAAGCTTTCTTT. Protein product: CASSPDEVGDMDTEAFF.

The V and J genes are TRBV15 and TRBJ1-6, with a tentative D call TRBD1 (6 bases). V was shortened by 5 bases and J by 8 bases, with 13 bases between the two germline ends. CDR3 size: 14 residues. Germline V gene lookup returns CDR1 LNHNV and CDR2 YYDKDF (reference sequence). As DNA, the CDR3 is TGTGCCACCAGCCGACAGGTCCAGGATTCACCCCTCCACTTT. This gives the protein CATSRQVQDSPLHF. Looking up the rest from reference TRBV15 and TRBJ1-6 gives the full variable domain: DAMVIQNPRYQVTQFGKPVTLSCSQTLNHNVMYWYQQKSSQAPKLLFHYYDKDFNNEADTPDNFQSRRPNTSFCFLDIRSPGLGDTAMYLCATSRQVQDSPLHFGNGTRLTVT.

In this sample, this clone turned up once. CDR3 nucleotides: TGCGCCAGCAGTGGTCTAGCGGGGGACCCTTACAATGAGCAGTTCTTC. It specifies CASSGLAGDPYNEQFF. This chain links TRBV10-1 with TRBJ2-1; 10 nucleotides match TRBD2. Germline CDR1 reads WNHNN; CDR2 reads SYGVQD (reference sequence). The CDR3 extends over 16 amino acids. The J segment lost 4 bases and the V segment lost 4 bases, leaving 7 bases of the junction unmatched.

The chain employs TRBV7-9 and TRBJ2-5, with D unresolved. The CDR3 extends over 16 amino acids. Trimming removed 4 bases at V and 2 bases at J, with 17 bases between. Germline CDR1 is SEHNR and CDR2 is FQNEAQ (reference sequence). This chain's CDR3 is CASSSLWRGQQETQYF. The CDR3 DNA reads as TGTGCCAGCAGCTCCCTTTGGCGTGGGCAGCAAGAGACCCAGTACTTC.

V and J are TRBV5-4 and TRBJ1-2; no definite D call. The CDR3 is 14 amino acids. Looked up from germline, CDR1 is SGHNT and CDR2 is YYREEE (reference sequence). V lost 0 bases, J lost 7 bases, and 13 bases lay in between. The CDR3 DNA sequence: TGTGCCAGCAGCTTGGCCACCGTCGAGGGTGGCTACACCTTC. This codes for CASSLATVEGGYTF.

This clone came up once. CDR3 sequence: CASSFEDMGGYTF. The DNA for the CDR3 is TGTGCCAGCAGTTTCGAGGATATGGGAGGCTACACCTTC. The chain is built from TRBV12-3 or TRBV12-4 and TRBJ1-2; D is ambiguous. CDR3 size: 13 residues. Trimming removed 3 bases from V and 8 bases from J, with 13 bases in between.

This clone was counted a few times. The V call is TRBV27, the J call TRBJ1-2; D is undetermined. Trimming shortened V by 5 bases and J by 1 base, and 8 bases separated the two germline ends. Germline V gene data show CDR1 as MNHEY and CDR2 as SMNVEV (reference sequence). The CDR3 runs to 13 residues. CDR3 residues: CASSPTINYGYTF. CDR3 sequence (DNA): TGTGCCAGCAGTCCAACGATTAACTATGGCTACACCTTC.

The rearrangement links TRBV9 to TRBJ1-2; a weak D match, TRBD1 (5 bases). Germline assignment: CDR1 SGDLS and CDR2 YYNGEE. Trimming took off 2 bases at V and 1 base at J, with 15 bases between the two ends. This CDR3 contains 16 residues. CDR3 nucleotide sequence: TGTGCCAGCAGCGTGGGACCGACAGATTATAACTATGGCTACACCTTC. Translating gives CASSVGPTDYNYGYTF.

The genes are TRBV5-1 and TRBJ2-7; 10 nucleotides align to TRBD1. The CDR3 extends over 16 amino acids. CDR1 and CDR2 (germline): SGHRS, YFSETQ. The trim removed 5 bases at V and 4 bases at J, leaving 12 bases unmatched. The CDR3 region has the DNA TGCGCCAGCAGATTGCGTCCGGGACAGGGGATGTACGAGCAGTACTTC. Protein sequence: CASRLRPGQGMYEQYF.

The chain carries TRBV19 and TRBJ1-2; possibly TRBD1 for D (6 bases). Trimming took 7 bases from V and 5 from J, leaving 26 bases between them. This CDR3 region has 17 residues. Looked up from germline, CDR1 is LNHDA and CDR2 is SQIVND (reference sequence). The CDR3 protein is CASTKRTGTLAEYGYTF. The CDR3 region has the DNA TGTGCCAGTACCAAGAGAACCGGGACACTTGCGGAGTATGGCTACACCTTC.

The V gene is TRBV5-1, the J gene TRBJ1-1; a possible D gene is TRBD1 (6 bases). The V end lost 0 bases, the J end lost 4 bases, and 10 bases lay between the germline ends. Germline CDR1 SGHRS, CDR2 YFSETQ. The length of the CDR3 is 14 residues. In nucleotides, the CDR3 is TGCGCCAGCAGCTTGGACAGGGTTACCACTGAAGCTTTCTTT. This translates into CASSLDRVTTEAFF.

This rearrangement joins TRBV4-1 to TRBJ1-5; 7 positions agree with TRBD1. V lost 4 bases, J lost 6 bases, and 9 bases stayed unmatched. The CDR3 has 15 amino acids. Looked up from germline, CDR1 is MGHRA and CDR2 is YSYEKL. Here the CDR3 reads CASSREQGSGQPQHF. The CDR3 DNA reads TGCGCCAGCAGCCGAGAACAGGGGTCGGGTCAGCCCCAGCATTTT.

V usage is TRBV10-3 and J usage is TRBJ1-2; D uncertain. The CDR3 consists of 15 residues. Trimming removed 2 bases at V and 2 bases at J, with 12 bases between. Germline lookup yields CDR1 ENHRY and CDR2 SYGVKD. CDR3 region: CAISEGIGGNYGYTF. Written as DNA, the CDR3 is TGTGCCATCAGTGAGGGTATCGGTGGAAACTATGGCTACACCTTC.

The chain recombines TRBV28 with TRBJ2-2, with TRBD2 identical over 12 bases. This CDR3 has 17 amino acids. Germline CDR1 MDHEN, CDR2 SYDVKM. The V segment lost 7 bases and the J segment 4 bases; nucleotides outside the gene matches: 10. In DNA form, the CDR3 reads TGTGCCAGCATGGTGCTAGCGGGGGGGCCGGGCACCGGGGAGCTGTTTTTT. The encoded protein is CASMVLAGGPGTGELFF.

This chain connects TRBV27 to TRBJ1-6; a weak D match, TRBD1 (5 bases). CDR1 and CDR2 from the germline V gene are MNHEY and SMNVEV (reference sequence). Trimming removed 8 bases at V and 8 bases at J, with 28 bases between. This CDR3 is 18 amino acids long. This CDR3 reads CASPQRGEPLYKDSPLHF. The CDR3 region has the DNA TGTGCCAGCCCCCAGCGGGGGGAACCCTTATATAAGGATTCACCCCTCCACTTT.

The chain is built from TRBV18 and TRBJ2-3; 9 nucleotides agree with TRBD2. V shed 0 bases, J shed 4 bases, and the junction held 8 bases outside the gene matches. CDR3 length: 17 amino acids. Germline-derived CDR1 and CDR2 are KGHSH and LQKENI. The CDR3, as DNA: TGTGCCAGCTCACCACCCGGGACTAGCAGTTACCCAGATACGCAGTATTTT. This translates into CASSPPGTSSYPDTQYF.

CDR3 in amino acids: CASSLAGSQQYF. Written as DNA, the CDR3 is TGTGCCAGCAGCTTAGCGGGTTCACAGCAGTACTTC. The chain is built from TRBV7-2 and TRBJ2-7; D unclear. CDR1 is SGHTA and CDR2 is FQGNSA in the germline V gene. The CDR3 consists of 12 residues. With 0 bases removed from V and 8 bases from J, the gap between germline ends came to 8 bases. Full variable domain (rest looked up from reference TRBV7-2 and TRBJ2-7): GAGVSQSPSNKVTEKGKDVELRCDPISGHTALYWYRQSLGQGLEFLIYFQGNSAPDKSGLPSDRFSAERTGGSVSTLTIQRTQQEDSAVYLCASSLAGSQQYFGPGTRLTVT.

This clone was recorded once. The rearrangement uses TRBV5-1 and TRBJ1-2; D ambiguous. V lost 2 bases and J lost 0, with 17 bases in between. CDR3 length: 17 residues. The V gene's germline CDR1 is SGHRS and CDR2 YFSETQ. CDR3 sequence reads: CASSFLGASQANYGYTF. CDR3 in DNA: TGCGCCAGCAGCTTTCTTGGTGCGTCCCAAGCTAACTATGGCTACACCTTC.

This chain links TRBV7-2 with TRBJ1-5; D not resolved. CDR1 and CDR2 from the germline V gene are SGHTA and FQGNSA. The V gene lost 1 base and the J gene lost 4 bases, with 5 bases spanning the gap. This CDR3 contains 13 residues. CDR3 sequence: CASSLGWNQPQHF. In nucleotides, the CDR3 is TGTGCCAGCAGCTTAGGATGGAATCAGCCCCAGCATTTT.

The CDR3 bases are TGTGCCAGCAGTTTAAAAGGGGCTGGCTACACCTTC. Its protein is CASSLKGAGYTF. V gene TRBV27 combines with J gene TRBJ1-2; the D gene is possibly TRBD1 (5 bases). The CDR3 has 12 residues. Trimming cost V 2 bases and J 7 bases, with 8 bases left between them. From germline, CDR1 is MNHEY and CDR2 SMNVEV (reference sequence).

The count of this clone is one. V and J are TRBV10-3 and TRBJ1-3; TRBD1 might be the D (5 bases). V was trimmed by 8 bases and J by 4 bases, leaving 9 bases between them. From germline, CDR1 is ENHRY and CDR2 SYGVKD. This CDR3 spans 12 amino acids. The CDR3, as DNA: TGTGCCATCGGAGGGGCCGGAAACACCATATATTTT. Translation gives CAIGGAGNTIYF.

Concerning this clone itself: This same CDR3 is encoded by further DNA sequences in the sample. The rearrangement links TRBV19 to TRBJ1-5, with a tentative D call TRBD1 (5 bases). This CDR3 comprises 12 residues. The V and J ends lost 3 bases and 7 bases respectively, with 7 bases between them. Germline V gene data show CDR1 as LNHDA and CDR2 as SQIVND (reference sequence). CDR3 in DNA: TGTGCCAGTAGTATCGGGGGACAGCCCCAGCATTTT. Its protein is CASSIGGQPQHF.

This clone was seen a handful of times. The rearrangement uses TRBV10-2 and TRBJ1-1, with TRBD1 matching over 7 bases. Germline CDR1 is WSHSY and CDR2 is SAAADI. With 2 bases clipped from V and 4 bases from J, the junction kept 1 base outside the gene matches. The CDR3 runs to 13 residues. CDR3 bases: TGCGCCAGCAGTGAGCCAGGGGGCACTGAAGCTTTCTTT. Its translation is CASSEPGGTEAFF.

The chain uses TRBV2 and TRBJ2-2; 7 bases map to TRBD2. The junction had 10 bases not matched to a gene; V was cut back by 3 bases and J by 6 bases. Germline CDR1 is SNHLY and CDR2 is FYNNEI. The CDR3 has 16 amino acids. The CDR3 region is CASSESMALAAGELFF. The CDR3, as DNA: TGTGCCAGCAGTGAGAGTATGGCGCTAGCGGCCGGGGAGCTGTTTTTT.

This clone was counted only a few times. V usage is TRBV19 and J usage is TRBJ1-4; D may be TRBD1 (5 bases). Germline values: CDR1 LNHDA, CDR2 SQIVND (reference sequence). Trimming removed 5 bases from V and 2 bases from J, with 9 bases in between. This CDR3 is 14 amino acids long. As DNA, the CDR3 is TGTGCCAGTAGTCTCCGGGACACTAATGAAAAACTGTTTTTT. This translates into CASSLRDTNEKLFF.